The 12 T cell receptor beta chains below all came from one sample that was sequenced in a study of blood T cell repertoires in COVID-19 (dated by TCRdb to the early 2020s). To prepare the library, the immunoSEQ multiplex PCR assay was applied. TCRdb took over this immuneACCESS table, retaining in-frame rearrangements with V and J assigned. Such tables are incomplete; in checked studies, under half of the missing clones stem from an unresolved V gene, and the remainder is unexplained. For this sample there are 150,000 or so clones; over 65% appear just once. The ten largest clones add up to roughly 4.7% of the sample. The sequenced material came from peripheral blood. The receptor set was obtained from a woman of 80 years or more with active or convalescent COVID-19.

V is TRBV9 and J is TRBJ2-7; possible D gene TRBD1, 6 bases. CDR3 length equals 14 residues. Germline lookup yields CDR1 SGDLS and CDR2 YYNGEE. Trimming removed 7 bases from V and 2 bases from J, with 16 bases in between. The chain's CDR3 is CASSSGTMAYEQYF. Written as DNA, the CDR3 is TGTGCCAGCTCCTCCGGGACAATGGCCTACGAGCAGTACTTC.

The V gene is TRBV7-9, the J gene TRBJ1-2; 7 positions match TRBD1. Germline V gene data show CDR1 as SEHNR and CDR2 as FQNEAQ (reference sequence). V shed 0 bases and J 6 bases; nucleotides not matched to a gene: 7. The CDR3 contains 15 residues. CDR3: CASSLAGRGQDGYTF. The DNA of the CDR3 is TGTGCCAGCAGCTTAGCTGGAAGGGGGCAGGATGGCTACACCTTC.

This clone was detected only a few times. V usage is TRBV7-9 and J usage is TRBJ2-2; no clear D gene. CDR1 and CDR2 (germline): SEHNR, FQNEAQ (reference sequence). With 5 bases removed from V and 5 bases from J, the gap between germline ends came to 9 bases. The CDR3 sequence is 13 residues long. CDR3 bases: TGTGCCAGCAGCCCCTACGTTACCGGGGAGCTGTTTTTT. It encodes CASSPYVTGELFF.

This clone appeared a few times. V and J are TRBV18 and TRBJ2-7; 10 nucleotides match TRBD1. Germline V gene sequence: CDR1 KGHSH, CDR2 LQKENI. This CDR3 region has 17 residues. With 3 bases clipped from V and 2 bases from J, the junction kept 10 bases outside the gene matches. CDR3 region: CASSPQGGQGLPYEQYF. The CDR3 nucleotides are TGTGCCAGCTCACCCCAGGGGGGACAGGGGTTACCCTACGAGCAGTACTTC.

The J gene is TRBJ1-2, the V gene TRBV18; D remains ambiguous. This CDR3 is built from 14 residues. The V gene's germline CDR1 is KGHSH and CDR2 LQKENI. The germline V and J ends were trimmed by 1 base and 4 bases, with 10 bases remaining between them. The DNA for the CDR3 is TGTGCCAGCTCACCACTCTCGGAGTCCTATGGCTACACCTTC. It translates to CASSPLSESYGYTF.

This chain connects TRBV5-1 to TRBJ1-1, with TRBD1 identical over 9 bases. CDR3 length: 17 residues. The ends lost 1 base at V and 11 bases at J; junction bases unmatched: 18. Germline V gene sequence: CDR1 SGHRS, CDR2 YFSETQ. For the CDR3, the DNA is TGCGCCAGCAGCTTGCCGAAACAGGGGGCTCTAAGGTCGGCGGCTTTCTTT. This gives the protein CASSLPKQGALRSAAFF.

The chain has TRBV7-2 and TRBJ2-7; 7 nucleotides match TRBD1. The CDR3 length is 15 residues. V lost 2 bases, J lost 2 bases, and 6 bases stayed unmatched. CDR1 and CDR2 from the germline V gene are SGHTA and FQGNSA. The CDR3 sequence is CASSLRWDSTYEQYF. The CDR3 nucleotides are TGTGCCAGCAGCTTAAGGTGGGACAGCACCTACGAGCAGTACTTC.

The rearrangement links TRBV4-2 to TRBJ2-7; 8 nucleotides line up with TRBD1. This CDR3 region has 16 residues. Germline V CDR1 and CDR2: LGHNA, YNFKEQ. With V trimmed by 0 bases and J by 3 bases, 7 bases remained unmatched. The CDR3 loop is CASSQDKTGVGYEQYF. CDR3 DNA sequence: TGTGCCAGCAGCCAAGATAAGACAGGGGTTGGCTACGAGCAGTACTTC.

The V gene is TRBV5-1, the J gene TRBJ1-4, with D tentatively TRBD1 (6 bases). This CDR3 is built from 15 residues. Germline V gives CDR1 SGHRS, CDR2 YFSETQ. V gave up 4 bases and J gave up 8 bases, with 18 bases separating them. The chain's CDR3 is CASSPGRGAREKLFF. DNA of the CDR3: TGCGCCAGCAGCCCCGGACGGGGGGCTCGCGAAAAACTGTTTTTT.

This clone showed up many times. The chain employs TRBV5-1 and TRBJ1-2; 10 positions match TRBD1. Germline CDR1 and CDR2: SGHRS and YFSETQ. With V trimmed by 0 bases and J by 8 bases, 4 bases remained unmatched. The CDR3 consists of 14 residues. In nucleotides, the CDR3 is TGCGCCAGCAGCTTGGGACAGGGGGCCGAAGGCTACACCTTC. Translating gives CASSLGQGAEGYTF.

This clone was observed a single time. The genes are TRBV19 and TRBJ2-1, with 8 nucleotides matching TRBD1. V shed 5 bases and J 7 bases; nucleotides not matched to a gene: 10. Germline CDR1 reads LNHDA; CDR2 reads SQIVND (reference sequence). The CDR3 is made up of 15 amino acids. In nucleotides, the CDR3 is TGTGCCAGTAGTCGAGACAGGGGAATAGGAAATGAGCAGTTCTTC. This codes for CASSRDRGIGNEQFF.

CDR3 in amino acids: CASRGGKSTDTQYF. The DNA of the CDR3 is TGTGCCAGCCGCGGGGGGAAGAGCACAGATACGCAGTATTTT. The V call is TRBV4-2, the J call TRBJ2-3; TRBD2 matches 8 bases. The V and J ends lost 8 bases and 0 bases, in that order; junction bases with no gene match: 4. The CDR3 has 14 amino acids. Germline V gene lookup returns CDR1 LGHNA and CDR2 YNFKEQ.